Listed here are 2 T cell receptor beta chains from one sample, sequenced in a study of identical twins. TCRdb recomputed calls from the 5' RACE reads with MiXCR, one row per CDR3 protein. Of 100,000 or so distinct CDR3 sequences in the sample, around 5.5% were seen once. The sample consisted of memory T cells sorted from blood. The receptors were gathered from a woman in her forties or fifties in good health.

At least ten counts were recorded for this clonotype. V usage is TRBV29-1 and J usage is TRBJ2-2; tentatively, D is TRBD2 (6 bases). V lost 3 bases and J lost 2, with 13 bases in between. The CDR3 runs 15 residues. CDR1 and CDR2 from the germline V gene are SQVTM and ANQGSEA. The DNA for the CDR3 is TGCAGCGTTGAGGAGGGAGCAATCAACACCGGGGAGCTGTTTTTT. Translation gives CSVEEGAINTGELFF.

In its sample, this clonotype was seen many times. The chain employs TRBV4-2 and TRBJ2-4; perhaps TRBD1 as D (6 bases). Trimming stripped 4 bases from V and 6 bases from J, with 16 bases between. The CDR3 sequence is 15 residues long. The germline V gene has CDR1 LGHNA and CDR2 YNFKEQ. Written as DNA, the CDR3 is TGTGCCAGCAGCCCTTCCCCGGACAGTGTAAACATTCAGTACTTC. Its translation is CASSPSPDSVNIQYF.